This TCR beta chain was sequenced during a study of Ad26.COV2.S vaccination and SARS-CoV-2 variants. About the study: In the study, Ad26.COV2.S was injected intramuscularly once, or twice 56 days apart.

Indicated treatment: roughly 20 received Ad26.COV2.S at low or high dose, single or two shots; 5 received placebo; per-sample allocation not given. The study sampled participants on day 63 after the first vaccine or placebo injection. A remark on this clone: Its antigen is not identified.

Regarding the study as a whole: Analyses of TCR breadth and depth may have underestimated total T cell responses. Ad26.COV2.S recipients had broader spike-specific TCRs (P = 0.0014).

The CDR3 is 14 residues long. From germline, CDR1 is MRHNA and CDR2 SNTAGT. The V and J ends lost 6 bases and 6 bases respectively, with 15 bases between them. Sequencing used immunoSEQ multiplex PCR; TCRdb keeps in-frame clones, though not all of them. This table has hundreds of thousands of clones, 89% appearing once. The sequence was obtained from a person aged 18-65 years who received the Ad26.COV2.S COVID-19 vaccine or a placebo. The sequencing used peripheral blood, collected in a trial of Ad26.COV2.S vaccine versus placebo. The chain carries TRBV6-4 and TRBJ2-1; D may match TRBD1 or TRBD2 (5 bases each). As DNA, the CDR3 is TGTGCCAGCAGCGATGGGGGAGCCGGCAATGAGCAGTTCTTC. Its translation: CASSDGGAGNEQFF.